This T cell receptor (beta chain) was sequenced during a study of OX40 agonist ivuxolimab in advanced cancers. Regarding the complete study: Ivuxolimab was a fully human IgG2 agonistic monoclonal antibody targeting the costimulatory receptor OX40 (CD134). Intravenous ivuxolimab was administered to patients every 2 weeks at six dose levels: 0.01, 0.1, 0.3, 1.5, 3 and 10 mg/kg. Of the approximately 50 dose-escalation patients, hepatocellular carcinoma was present in approximately 20, melanoma in about 15, renal cell carcinoma in 9 and head and neck cancer in 9. In the dose-escalation cohort, approximately 82% of patients were male, and the mean age was 60 years with a range of roughly 23 to 90. Prior anti-PD-1, anti-PD-L1 or anti-CTLA-4 therapy was permitted, and approximately 42% of dose-escalation patients had received checkpoint inhibitors. Three dose-escalation patients achieved partial responses, one with hepatocellular carcinoma and two with cutaneous melanoma. The point of sequencing TCRbeta in the periphery was to test whether ivuxolimab changed TCR sequence diversity and drove clonal T-cell expansion. The monotherapy dose-escalation portion (N ≈ 50 patients) of the phase I ivuxolimab trial is reported in the paper. What the work shows at the level of the full study, not this receptor alone: In the 0.1-3.0 mg/kg groups, partial responders were among the patients with the lowest normalized peripheral clonal expansion, particularly in CD8+ T cells. At doses of 0.1 to 3.0 mg/kg, clonal expansion of both CD4+ and CD8+ T cells in blood was seen between baseline and week 6. The antigen specificity of the clonally expanded peripheral T cells was not determined. After ivuxolimab, more expanded clones were found on average in CD8+ T cells than in CD4+ T cells. Low levels of normalized T-cell clonal expansion were also seen in some patients who did not respond.

The trial excluded patients who had a history of autoimmune disease or who were on systemic immunosuppression. Peripheral blood for TCR sequencing was collected from all dose cohorts at baseline, on cycle 4 day 1, and on cycle 7 day 1. The samples were taken from a phase I, first-in-human, multicenter, open-label dose-escalation trial of ivuxolimab. Adults with locally advanced or metastatic head and neck squamous cell, hepatocellular, melanoma or renal cell carcinoma were enrolled in the trial. Before TCR sequencing, CD4+ T cells and CD8+ T cells were sorted from peripheral blood as separate populations. The CDR3 sequence holds 15 residues, the cysteine and phenylalanine included. The entry retains the CDR3 DNA only, 45 bases that are in frame from base 1. Trimming at the junction amounts to 5 bases on V and 9 bases on J, and the germline ends lie 20 bases apart. CDR1 SGHTA and CDR2 FQGNSA were looked up in the germline V gene.

Concerning this clone itself: Its cognate antigen has yet to be identified. No much larger clone is present one base from it, and per-base qualities are unavailable.

Genomic DNA was isolated from the sorted cells so that the TCRbeta CDR3 region could be sequenced. The immunoSEQ Assay was used to sequence the TCRbeta CDR3 regions. Not all clones reach the TCRdb copy of this immuneACCESS table, which keeps in-frame sequences only. Checked studies attribute under half of the gap to unresolved V genes and leave the rest unexplained. This sample has over 60,000 clones in its table, and roughly 88% of those were observed once. 0.86% of the sample is held by the ten biggest clonotypes. This TCR was recovered from an adult with an advanced solid tumor such as melanoma, head and neck, liver or kidney cancer. The source was CD4+ or CD8+ T cells sorted from blood, collected in a trial of the OX40 agonist ivuxolimab. Rearrangement joined TRBV7-2 to TRBJ2-1; TRBD2 might be the D gene, on 5 matching bases. The CDR3: CASSTRRLSSGEQFF. The DNA sequence follows: TGTGCCAGCAGCACCCGGCGGCTCTCGAGCGGTGAGCAGTTCTTC.